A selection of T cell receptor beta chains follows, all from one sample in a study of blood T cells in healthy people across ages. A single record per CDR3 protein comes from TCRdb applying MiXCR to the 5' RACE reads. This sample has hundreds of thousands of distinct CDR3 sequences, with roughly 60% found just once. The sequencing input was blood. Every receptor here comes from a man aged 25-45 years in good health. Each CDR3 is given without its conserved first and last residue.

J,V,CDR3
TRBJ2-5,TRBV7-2,ASSPRGRGGGTQY
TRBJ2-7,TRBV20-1,SASSVSSYEQY
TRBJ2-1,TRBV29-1,STSSGGNYNEQF
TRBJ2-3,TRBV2,ASMRDETSTGTQY
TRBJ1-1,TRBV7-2,ASTVGWGNTEAF
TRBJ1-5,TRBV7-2,ASSDSGYSNQPQH
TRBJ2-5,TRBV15,ATSIGLAMETQY
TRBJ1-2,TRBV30,AWSGLTGGFNGYT
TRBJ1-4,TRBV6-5,ASSYSKSRSATNEKLF
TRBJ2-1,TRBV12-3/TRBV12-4,ASSRSVNEQF
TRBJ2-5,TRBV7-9,ASSATSGSSETQY
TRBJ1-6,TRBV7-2,ASSSFAQRTYGSPLH
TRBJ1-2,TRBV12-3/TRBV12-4,ASSFSGRVKGYT
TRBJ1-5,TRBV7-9,ASSSAGNNQPQH
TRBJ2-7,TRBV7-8,ASSNKLAGGYSYEQY
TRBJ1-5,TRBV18,ASGGGQGGNQPQH
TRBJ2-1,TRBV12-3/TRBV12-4,ASSLGDSNEQF
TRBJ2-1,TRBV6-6,ASSYEFSSYSEQF
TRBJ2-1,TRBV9,ASSHNPGHRDNEQF
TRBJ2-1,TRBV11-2,ASSGTGTGTGEQF
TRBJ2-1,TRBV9,ASSVDVLRDEQF
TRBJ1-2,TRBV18,ASSPGDTNYGYT
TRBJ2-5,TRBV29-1,SGGHLQETQY
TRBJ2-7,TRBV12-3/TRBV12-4,ASSFQGGTTEQY
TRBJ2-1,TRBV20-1,SASVVAGNYNEQF
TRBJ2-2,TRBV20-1,SAPFSGSTGELF
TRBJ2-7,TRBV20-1,SAMVNEQY
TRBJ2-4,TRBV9,ASSGFGLGKNIQY
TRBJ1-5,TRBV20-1,SARKQIDQPQH
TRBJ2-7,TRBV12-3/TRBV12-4,ASSPLRGGGWGEQY
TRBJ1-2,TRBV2,ASRLRNYGYT
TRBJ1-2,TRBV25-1,ASSTREEFGYT
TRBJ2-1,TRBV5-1,ASSLADYSHEQF
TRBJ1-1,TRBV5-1,ASSLNAMKEAF
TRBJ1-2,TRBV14,ASSHYSTGHYT
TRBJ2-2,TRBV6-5,ASSYSRPGGINTGELF
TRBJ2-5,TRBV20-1,SASWSQETQY
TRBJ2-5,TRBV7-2,ASSLLRGETQY
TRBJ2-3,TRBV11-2,ASSLGRGQGVSTDTQY
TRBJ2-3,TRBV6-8,ASSYSIGLNRFTDTQY
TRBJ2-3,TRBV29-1,SVWKDRAQY
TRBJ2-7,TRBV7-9,ASSYGTPGIYEQY
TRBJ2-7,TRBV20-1,SAEGPEQY
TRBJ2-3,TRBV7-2,ASSSVAHYTDTQY
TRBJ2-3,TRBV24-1,ATSDFIGGPGDTQY
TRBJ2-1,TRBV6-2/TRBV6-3,ASSYGTGDEQF
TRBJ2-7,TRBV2,ASTEASGRLGQY
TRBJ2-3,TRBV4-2,ASSQGFAESPTDTQY
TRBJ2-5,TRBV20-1,SARDPATSVETQY
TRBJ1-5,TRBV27,ASSLGIRNQPQH
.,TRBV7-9,ASSLEDTWDEQY
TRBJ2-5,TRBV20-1,SARVGSQETQY
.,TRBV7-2,ASSLDRGLTYEQY
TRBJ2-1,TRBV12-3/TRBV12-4,ASSFSGADEQF
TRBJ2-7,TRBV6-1,ASSEAVRVSEQY